The T cell receptor beta chain under discussion was sequenced for a study of blood T cell repertoires in COVID-19. As for the study in general: The study drew acute and convalescent COVID-19 samples from the United States, Italy and Spain. In each case, the material was cDNA or gDNA derived from T cells, B-cell-depleted T cells, or PBMCs.

This CDR3 spans 15 amino acids. Trimming at V came to 4 bases and at J to 1 base, leaving 3 bases not matched to a gene. Per germline, CDR1 MNHEY and CDR2 SVGAGI. Repertoires were generated with immunoSEQ multiplex PCR, while TCRdb's copy carries only in-frame clones and drops some. The sample holds tens of thousands of clones, more than 70% seen once. The chain couples TRBV6-5 to TRBJ2-3; 9 bases are a match to TRBD2. Sequenced: peripheral blood. This sequence was found in a man aged 55-75 years with active or convalescent COVID-19. The chain's CDR3 is CASSLAGAGTDTQYF. The CDR3 DNA is TGTGCCAGCAGTTTAGCGGGGGCCGGCACAGATACGCAGTATTTT.